This T cell receptor beta chain was retrieved from a study of T cells in Graves' hyperthyroidism and ophthalmopathy. This clonotype was recorded a few times. In germline, CDR1 is ENHRY, CDR2 SYGVKD. Germline trimming cut 1 base from V and 7 bases from J; bases unmatched to any gene: 5. The CDR3 has 15 residues. RNA transcripts gave rise to amplified TCR beta CDR3 regions. A set of HTBI primers served as the primers for a first-round RT-PCR of the TCR CDR3. MiXCR was run by TCRdb on the multiplex PCR reads, yielding one entry per CDR3 protein. The sample contains 450,000 to 700,000 distinct CDR3 sequences, around 46% of which appear only once.

The sequenced sample was peripheral blood or thyroid tissue (not recorded which). The chain combines TRBV10-3 with TRBJ1-2, with 11 bases that match TRBD1. The receptor comes from an adult woman with Graves' disease, either hyperthyroidism or ophthalmopathy (not recorded which). DNA of the CDR3: TGTGCCATCAGTGAGTTCGGGGACAGGGGGATTGGCTACACCTTC. Amino acids: CAISEFGDRGIGYTF.